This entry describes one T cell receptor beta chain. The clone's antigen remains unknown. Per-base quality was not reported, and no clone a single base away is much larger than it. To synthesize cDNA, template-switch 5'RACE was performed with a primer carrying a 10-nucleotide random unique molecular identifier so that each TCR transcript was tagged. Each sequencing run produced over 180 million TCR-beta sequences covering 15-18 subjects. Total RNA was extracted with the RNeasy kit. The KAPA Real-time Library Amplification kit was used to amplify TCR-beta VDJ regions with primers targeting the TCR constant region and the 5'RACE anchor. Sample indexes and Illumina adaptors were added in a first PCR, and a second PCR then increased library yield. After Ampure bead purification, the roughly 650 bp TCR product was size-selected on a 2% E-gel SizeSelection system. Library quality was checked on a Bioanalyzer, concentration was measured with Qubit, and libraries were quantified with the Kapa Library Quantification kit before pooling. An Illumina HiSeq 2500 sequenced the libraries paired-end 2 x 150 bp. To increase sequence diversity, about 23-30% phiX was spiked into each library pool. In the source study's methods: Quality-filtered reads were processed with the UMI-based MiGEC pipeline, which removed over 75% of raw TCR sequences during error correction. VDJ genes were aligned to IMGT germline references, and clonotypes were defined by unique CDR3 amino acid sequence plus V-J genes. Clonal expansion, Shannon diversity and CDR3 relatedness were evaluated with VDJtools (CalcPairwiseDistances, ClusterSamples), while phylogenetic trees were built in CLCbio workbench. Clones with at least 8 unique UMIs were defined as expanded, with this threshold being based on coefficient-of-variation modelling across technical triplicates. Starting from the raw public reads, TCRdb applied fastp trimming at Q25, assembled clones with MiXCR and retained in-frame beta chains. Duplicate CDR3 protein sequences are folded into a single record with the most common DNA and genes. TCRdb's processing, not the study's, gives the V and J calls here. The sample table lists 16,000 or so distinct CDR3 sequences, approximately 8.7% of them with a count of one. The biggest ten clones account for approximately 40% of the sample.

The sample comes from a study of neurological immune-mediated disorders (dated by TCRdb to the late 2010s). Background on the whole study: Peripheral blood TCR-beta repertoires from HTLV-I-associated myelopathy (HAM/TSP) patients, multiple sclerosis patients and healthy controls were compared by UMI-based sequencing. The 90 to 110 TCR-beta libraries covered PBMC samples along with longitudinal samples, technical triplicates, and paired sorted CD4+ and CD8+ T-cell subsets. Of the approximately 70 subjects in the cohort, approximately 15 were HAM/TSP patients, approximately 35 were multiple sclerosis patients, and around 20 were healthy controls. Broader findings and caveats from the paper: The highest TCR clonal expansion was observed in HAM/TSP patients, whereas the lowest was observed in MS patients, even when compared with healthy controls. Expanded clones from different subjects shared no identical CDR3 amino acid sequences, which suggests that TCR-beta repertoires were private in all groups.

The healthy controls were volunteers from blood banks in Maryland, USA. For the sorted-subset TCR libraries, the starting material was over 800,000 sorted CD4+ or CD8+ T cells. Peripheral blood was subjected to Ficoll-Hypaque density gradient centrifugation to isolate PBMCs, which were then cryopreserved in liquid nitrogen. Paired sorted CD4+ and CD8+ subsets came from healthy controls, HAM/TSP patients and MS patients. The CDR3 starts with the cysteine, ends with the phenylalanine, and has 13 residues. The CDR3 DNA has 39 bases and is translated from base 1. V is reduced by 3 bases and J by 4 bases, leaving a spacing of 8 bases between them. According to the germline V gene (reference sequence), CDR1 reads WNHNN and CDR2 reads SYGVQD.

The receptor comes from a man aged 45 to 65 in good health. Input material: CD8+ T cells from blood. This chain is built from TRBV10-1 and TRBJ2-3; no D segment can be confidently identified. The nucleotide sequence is TGCGCCAGCAGTGATCAAGGTGCAGATACGCAGTATTTT. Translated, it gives CASSDQGADTQYF.